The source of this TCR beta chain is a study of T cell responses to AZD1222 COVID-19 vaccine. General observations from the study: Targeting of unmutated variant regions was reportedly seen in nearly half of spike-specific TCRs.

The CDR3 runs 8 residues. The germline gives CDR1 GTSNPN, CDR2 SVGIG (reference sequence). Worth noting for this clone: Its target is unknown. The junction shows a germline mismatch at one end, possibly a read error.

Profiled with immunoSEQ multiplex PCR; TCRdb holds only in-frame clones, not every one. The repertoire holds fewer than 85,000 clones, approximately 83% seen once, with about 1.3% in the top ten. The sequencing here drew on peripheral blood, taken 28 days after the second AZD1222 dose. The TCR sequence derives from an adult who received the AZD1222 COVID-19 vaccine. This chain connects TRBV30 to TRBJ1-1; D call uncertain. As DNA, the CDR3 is TGTGCGGCGATAGGGTTCCACTTT. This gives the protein CAAIGFHF.